The 15 T cell receptor beta chains below all came from one sample that was sequenced in a study of OX40 agonist ivuxolimab in advanced cancers. Some clones are missing from TCRdb's copy, which holds only in-frame ones; the method was immunoSEQ multiplex PCR. The sample shows 80,000 to 100,000 clones, about 85% of them seen only once. Sequenced here: CD4+ or CD8+ T cells sorted from blood, sampled in a trial of the OX40 agonist ivuxolimab. The origin of the receptors is an adult with an advanced solid tumor such as melanoma, head and neck, liver or kidney cancer.

The gene calls are TRBV6-5 and TRBJ1-4; D is possibly TRBD1 (5 bases). The ends were cut back, 0 bases at V and 7 bases at J, with 9 bases in the middle. The CDR3 length is 14 residues. Germline V gene data show CDR1 as MNHEY and CDR2 as SVGAGI. The CDR3 reads CASSYSRDVEKLFF. Written as DNA, the CDR3 is TGTGCCAGCAGTTACTCCCGGGACGTTGAAAAACTGTTTTTT.

J is TRBJ2-3 and V is TRBV5-1; D is perhaps TRBD1 (6 bases). The CDR3 loop spans 16 amino acids. Germline V gene lookup returns CDR1 SGHRS and CDR2 YFSETQ. With 5 bases removed from V and 1 base from J, the gap between germline ends came to 17 bases. In nucleotides, the CDR3 is TGCGCCAGCAGAGTGTCCGGGACAATGCGCACAGATACGCAGTATTTT. Amino acid sequence: CASRVSGTMRTDTQYF.

CDR3 sequence reads: CASSLIGAGGGEQYF. CDR3 nucleotides: TGTGCCAGCAGTTTAATAGGAGCCGGGGGCGGCGAGCAGTACTTC. The chain couples TRBV28 to TRBJ2-7; D is tentatively TRBD1 or TRBD2 (6 bases each). Germline assignment: CDR1 MDHEN and CDR2 SYDVKM. Trimming took 2 bases from V and 6 from J, leaving 17 bases between them. The CDR3 covers 15 residues.

The sample holds a few counts of this clone. The V gene is TRBV7-2, the J gene TRBJ1-6; D is unclear. V lost 2 bases, J lost 9 bases, and 11 bases lay in between. The CDR3 runs to 14 residues. Germline-derived CDR1 and CDR2 are SGHTA and FQGNSA. The CDR3 coding sequence is TGTGCCAGCAGCTTACGGGGTCATGGTTCACCCCTCCACTTT. It is translated as CASSLRGHGSPLHF. The variable domain in full, completed from reference TRBV7-2 and TRBJ1-6, reads GAGVSQSPSNKVTEKGKDVELRCDPISGHTALYWYRQSLGQGLEFLIYFQGNSAPDKSGLPSDRFSAERTGGSVSTLTIQRTQQEDSAVYLCASSLRGHGSPLHFGNGTRLTVT.

V and J are TRBV5-1 and TRBJ2-3; D is unclear. The CDR3 length is 16 residues. CDR1 and CDR2 (germline): SGHRS, YFSETQ. V was cut by 4 bases and J by 3 bases, with 18 bases left in between. CDR3 in DNA: TGCGCCAGCAGCCCTGGGGTAGATAGTTTGACAGATACGCAGTATTTT. Translation gives CASSPGVDSLTDTQYF.

This chain joins TRBV6-5 and TRBJ1-1; TRBD1 matches at 7 bases. This CDR3 contains 13 residues. The V and J ends lost 6 bases and 4 bases, in that order; junction bases with no gene match: 5. Looked up from germline, CDR1 is MNHEY and CDR2 is SVGAGI. The CDR3 is CASRRQGLTEAFF. DNA of the CDR3: TGTGCCAGCAGGAGACAGGGACTCACTGAAGCTTTCTTT.

The genes are TRBV6-1 and TRBJ1-1; a weak D match, TRBD1 (6 bases). CDR3 length: 14 residues. V was clipped by 2 bases and J by 1 base, with 8 bases between them. CDR1 is MNHNS, CDR2 SASEGT, per germline. The DNA for the CDR3 is TGTGCCAGCAGTGAACGGGGACAGAACACTGAAGCTTTCTTT. Its translation: CASSERGQNTEAFF.

V is TRBV28 and J is TRBJ1-1; TRBD1 agrees at 8 bases. Germline CDR1 is MDHEN and CDR2 is SYDVKM. The CDR3 consists of 14 residues. The J segment lost 11 bases and the V segment lost 5 bases, leaving 13 bases of the junction unmatched. The CDR3 region is CASSTPQGAGKAFF. The CDR3 region has the DNA TGTGCCAGCAGTACACCTCAGGGGGCCGGAAAGGCTTTCTTT.

This sequence joins TRBV5-1 and TRBJ2-7; a weak D match, TRBD1 (5 bases). The CDR3 has 15 residues. Germline V lookup: CDR1 SGHRS, CDR2 YFSETQ. Trimming took 0 bases from V and 2 from J, leaving 12 bases between them. The DNA for the CDR3 is TGCGCCAGCAGCTTGGAAGTAGGGGCAACCTACGAGCAGTACTTC. It translates to CASSLEVGATYEQYF.

V is TRBV2 and J is TRBJ1-4; 10 bases are a match to TRBD1. The V segment lost 8 bases and the J segment 4 bases; nucleotides outside the gene matches: 7. CDR3 size: 15 residues. Germline V lookup: CDR1 SNHLY, CDR2 FYNNEI. The CDR3, as DNA: TGTGCCAGCCGTGGGGACAGGGGAGTTAATGAAAAACTGTTTTTT. Translating it yields CASRGDRGVNEKLFF.

The chain couples TRBV19 to TRBJ1-1, with D possibly being TRBD1 (5 bases). Germline assignment: CDR1 LNHDA and CDR2 SQIVND (reference sequence). V lost 0 bases, J lost 13 bases, and 18 bases lay in between. This CDR3 comprises 14 residues. Here the CDR3 DNA reads TGTGCCAGTAGTATAGATCTATCCGCGGCCGGGGGTTTCTTT. Encoded protein: CASSIDLSAAGGFF.

This clone has just one count. The chain joins TRBV5-1 to TRBJ2-1; 8 bases line up with TRBD2. Germline V lookup: CDR1 SGHRS, CDR2 YFSETQ. The CDR3 length is 13 residues. The V gene end was trimmed by 1 base and the J gene end by 15 bases; junction bases not matched to a gene: 9. This chain's CDR3 is CASSLTAGGGLFF. The DNA of the CDR3 is TGCGCCAGCAGCTTGACCGCGGGGGGTGGTCTGTTCTTC.

The rearrangement links TRBV7-8 to TRBJ2-4; maybe TRBD2 (5 bases). The V and J ends lost 5 bases and 5 bases respectively, with 10 bases between them. CDR1 is SGHVS, CDR2 FQNEAQ, per germline. This CDR3 has 13 residues. CDR3 nucleotide sequence: TGTGCCAGCAGCCGGGGTGTTGAAAACATTCAGTACTTC. Protein product: CASSRGVENIQYF.

The CDR3 coding sequence is TGTGCCATCTCCCGAGGGGGCAATAATGGCTACACCTTC. The encoded protein is CAISRGGNNGYTF. The J gene is TRBJ1-2, the V gene TRBV6-5; 7 positions agree with TRBD1. CDR3 length: 13 amino acids. Trimming took 10 bases from V and 6 from J; bases not matched to a gene: 11. Germline V lookup: CDR1 MNHEY, CDR2 SVGAGI.

The J gene is TRBJ2-1, the V gene TRBV5-1; D is uncertain. The CDR3 sequence is 11 residues long. V was shortened by 1 base and J by 9 bases, with 5 bases between the two germline ends. The germline V gene has CDR1 SGHRS and CDR2 YFSETQ. DNA for the CDR3: TGCGCCAGCAGCTTGACCGGTGAGCAGTTCTTC. Translation gives CASSLTGEQFF.